These T cell receptor beta chains were read from a single sample in a study of T-cell reconstitution after alpha-beta-depleted transplantation in children. TCRdb ran MiXCR on the PCR reads and lists one entry per CDR3 protein. The data contain 420,000 or so distinct CDR3 sequences, about 11% of them seen just once; the ten biggest clones take up about 5%. Source: PBMCs from the stem cell graft donor, taken from the stem cell graft. The origin of the receptors is a human donor who donated a stem cell graft to a child with acute myeloid leukemia. Both conserved end residues are part of each CDR3. A D gene is named only where the DNA matches it firmly. Only some rows state a clone size, as once, few, many or a class for expanded clones.

D gene	V gene	clone size	J gene	CDR3 DNA	CDR3 protein
.	TRBV10-3	.	TRBJ1-3	TGTGCCATCAGTGGAAGCACGGCTGGAAACACCATATATTTT	CAISGSTAGNTIYF
.	TRBV4-2	few	TRBJ2-1	TGTGCCAGCAGCCAAGAGATCGAGACTACCTACGATGAGCAGTTCTTC	CASSQEIETTYDEQFF
.	TRBV6-1	.	TRBJ1-1	TGTGCCAGCAGGTTTACCGGGCCGAACACTGAAGCTTTCTTT	CASRFTGPNTEAFF
.	TRBV4-3	.	TRBJ1-1	TGCGCCAGCAGCCAAGATGGCCGAAACACTGAAGCTTTCTTT	CASSQDGRNTEAFF
.	TRBV20-1	few	TRBJ1-5	TGCAGTGCTAGGGGTCCGGGGAACCCTTGGAGCAATCAGCCCCAGCATTTT	CSARGPGNPWSNQPQHF
.	TRBV11-1	.	TRBJ2-7	TGTGCCAGCAGCTTAAGGTTGAGCTACGAGCAGTACTTC	CASSLRLSYEQYF
.	TRBV4-2	many	TRBJ2-7	TGTGCCAGCAGTCAAGGGGTCGAGCAGTACTTC	CASSQGVEQYF
.	TRBV7-2	few	TRBJ1-4	TGTGCCAGCAGCTGGGACATCCCCAATGAAAAACTGTTTTTT	CASSWDIPNEKLFF
.	TRBV2	many	TRBJ2-6	TGTGCCAGCAGACAGAGCTCTGGGGCCAACGGCCTGACTTTC	CASRQSSGANGLTF
.	TRBV18	.	TRBJ2-7	TGTGCCAGCTCACCGCTTGGCGAGCAGTGGAGGGTGTCCGCCTACGAGCAGTACTTC	CASSPLGEQWRVSAYEQYF
TRBD1	TRBV15	.	TRBJ2-2	TGTGCCACCAGCGGTACAGGGGACGGGGAGCTGTTTTTT	CATSGTGDGELFF
TRBD2	TRBV11-2	.	TRBJ2-1	TGTGCCAGCAGCGCCCCCGGGACTAGCGGGGGGGCCTACAATGAGCAGTTCTTC	CASSAPGTSGGAYNEQFF
.	TRBV19	.	TRBJ1-1	TGTGCCAGTAGCACTGTGTACGACACTGAAGCTTTCTTT	CASSTVYDTEAFF
.	TRBV2	few	TRBJ2-6	TGTGCCAGCAGTGAAGACTCTGGGGCCAACGTCCTGACTTTC	CASSEDSGANVLTF
.	TRBV29-1	many	TRBJ2-1	TGCAGCGTTGAGTCCTACCGGGACCTCAAACACAATGAGCAGTTCTTC	CSVESYRDLKHNEQFF
TRBD2	TRBV11-1	few	TRBJ2-1	TGTGCCAGCAGCTACAGCGGGAGGACTGAGCAGTTCTTC	CASSYSGRTEQFF
.	TRBV5-5	few	TRBJ1-2	TGTGCCAGTACCCCCGGGGTAGATAGCTTTTATGGCTACACCTTC	CASTPGVDSFYGYTF
.	TRBV4-1	few	TRBJ1-5	TGCGCCAGCAGCCAAGTTCAGGAGGGCAATCAGCCCCAGCATTTT	CASSQVQEGNQPQHF
.	TRBV20-1	many	TRBJ2-7	TGCAGTGCCAGGAGAGGGAGCGGAATCGAGCAGTACTTC	CSARRGSGIEQYF
TRBD1	TRBV20-1	many	TRBJ2-7	TGCAGTGCGAAAGGGACAGGGGGGTACGAGCAGTACTTC	CSAKGTGGYEQYF
.	TRBV5-1	few	TRBJ2-1	TGCGCCAGCAGCTTCCTAACAGAGATCAATGAGCAGTTCTTC	CASSFLTEINEQFF
.	TRBV20-1	.	TRBJ1-1	TGCATTGCGGGAGACAGGCGTGAAGCTTTCTTT	CIAGDRREAFF
.	TRBV7-9	.	TRBJ2-6	TGTGCCAGCAGCTCACCAGACAGGGAGGGGGGGGCCAACGTCCTGACTTTC	CASSSPDREGGANVLTF
.	TRBV12-3/TRBV12-4	.	TRBJ2-2	TGTGCCAGCAGGAGACAGCCTTACACCGGGGAGCTGTTTTTT	CASRRQPYTGELFF
.	TRBV4-3	few	TRBJ2-4	TGCGCCAGCAGCCAAGATTTTGCTGGGTTTATCCGCGGGACCAAAAACATTCAGTACTTC	CASSQDFAGFIRGTKNIQYF
TRBD2	TRBV10-3	few	TRBJ2-3	TGTGCCATCACTAGCGGGAGTCCAGATACGCAGTATTTT	CAITSGSPDTQYF
TRBD2	TRBV5-1	few	TRBJ2-1	TGCGCCAGCAGTCACAGTAGCGGGAGTTACAATGAGCAGTTCTTC	CASSHSSGSYNEQFF
TRBD1	TRBV20-1	few	TRBJ1-1	TGCAGTGCTAGAGAAGGGGGCTGGGACACTGAAGCTTTCTTT	CSAREGGWDTEAFF
.	TRBV9	.	TRBJ1-6	TGTGCCAGCAGCGTTACTTGGCACGCGGGCAATTCACCCCTCCACTTC	CASSVTWHAGNSPLHF
TRBD1	TRBV20-1	.	TRBJ2-7	TGCAGTGCAACCGACAGGGGTTACGAGCAGTACTTC	CSATDRGYEQYF
.	TRBV7-3	many	TRBJ2-3	TGTGCCAGCAGCCCGATCGTCTCGGCGGATACGCAGTATTTT	CASSPIVSADTQYF
.	TRBV7-6	.	TRBJ2-7	TGTGCCAGCAGCTTGGGTGTAGGGGGACCCTACGAGCAGTACTTC	CASSLGVGGPYEQYF
TRBD2	TRBV4-1	.	TRBJ2-3	TGCGCCAGCAGCCAAGGAGGACTAGCGGGAACAGATACGCAGTATTTT	CASSQGGLAGTDTQYF
TRBD2	TRBV5-6	.	TRBJ2-1	TGTGCCAGCAGCCGGAGGGGGACTAGGTCCTACAATGAGCAGTTCTTC	CASSRRGTRSYNEQFF
TRBD2	TRBV14	.	TRBJ2-5	TGTGCCAGCAGCCAAGACAGCGGGGGGGGGGAGACCCAGTACTTC	CASSQDSGGGETQYF
TRBD2	TRBV5-1	many	TRBJ2-7	TGCGCCAGCAGCCTTAGCGGGTCGTCCTACGAGCAGTACTTC	CASSLSGSSYEQYF
TRBD2	TRBV5-1	.	TRBJ2-1	TGCGCCAGCAGCCCTCTAGCGGGGGGAAACTGGGGCAATGAGCAGTTCTTC	CASSPLAGGNWGNEQFF
.	TRBV7-2	.	TRBJ2-4	TGTGCCAGCAGCTTAGCGCTTTCCAGGGGATTAGCCAAAAACATTCAGTACTTC	CASSLALSRGLAKNIQYF
TRBD1	TRBV7-9	few	TRBJ1-2	TGTGCCAGCAGCTTTCAAGGGGGCAGCTATGGCTACACCTTC	CASSFQGGSYGYTF
TRBD2	TRBV2	few	TRBJ2-4	TGTGCCAGCAGTAAAAGGAGGCCGGGAGGGGACATTCAGTACTTC	CASSKRRPGGDIQYF
.	TRBV20-1	few	TRBJ1-1	TGCAGTGCTAGAGTAGGAATAGGGGGTCCCACTGAAGCTTTCTTT	CSARVGIGGPTEAFF
.	TRBV7-9	.	TRBJ1-1	TGTGCCAGCAGCCTCCTCCGGGGCGCGAACACTGAAGCTTTCTTT	CASSLLRGANTEAFF